These 5 T cell receptor beta chains were all obtained from the same sample, sequenced in a study of pediatric ulcerative colitis. During colonoscopy, one to two rectal pinch biopsies were collected. Profiling relied on immunoSEQ multiplex PCR, and the TCRdb table lists in-frame clones only, not all of them. The sample lists tens of thousands of clones; 71% were seen once. The material sequenced was gut tissue. The receptors derive from a boy aged 5-17 years with severe ulcerative colitis.

The chain uses TRBV5-1 and TRBJ2-5; D ambiguous. The CDR3 sequence is 15 residues long. Germline V gene lookup returns CDR1 SGHRS and CDR2 YFSETQ. V was shortened by 0 bases and J by 4 bases, with 13 bases between the two germline ends. The CDR3: CASSLGGVGRETQYF. The CDR3 nucleotides read TGCGCCAGCAGCTTGGGAGGTGTGGGTCGAGAGACCCAGTACTTC.

The rearrangement links TRBV15 to TRBJ2-5; 12 bases are a match to TRBD2. After removal of 5 bases from V and 7 bases from J, the junction contained 8 bases not matched to a gene. The CDR3 consists of 15 residues. Germline CDR1 reads LNHNV; CDR2 reads YYDKDF (reference sequence). CDR3 loop: CATSPSQTSGGTQYF. For the CDR3, the DNA is TGTGCCACCAGCCCTTCCCAGACTAGCGGGGGGACCCAGTACTTC.

This clone has only a few counts. The rearrangement joins TRBV7-9 to TRBJ1-2, with TRBD1 matching over 7 bases. The CDR3 is made up of 14 amino acids. Germline CDR1 is SEHNR and CDR2 is FQNEAQ (reference sequence). V lost 1 base, J lost 8 bases, and 7 bases stayed unmatched. CDR3 bases: TGTGCCAGCAGCTTAGGGCGGCAGGGGGTCGGCTACACCTTC. Translating it yields CASSLGRQGVGYTF.

The chain recombines TRBV4-2 with TRBJ1-1, with TRBD1 identical over 9 bases. CDR1 is LGHNA and CDR2 is YNFKEQ in the germline V gene. Trimming removed 6 bases from V and 1 base from J; junction bases left unmatched: 18. The CDR3 sequence is 19 residues long. As DNA, the CDR3 is TGTGCCAGCAGGCCGTCCTTGACAGGGGGTTTTTTGCGGAACACTGAAGCTTTCTTT. This encodes CASRPSLTGGFLRNTEAFF.

The chain is built from TRBV30 and TRBJ1-1; D possibly corresponds to TRBD1 (5 bases). The CDR3 covers 12 residues. V was cut by 4 bases and J by 11 bases, with 17 bases left in between. CDR1 is GTSNPN and CDR2 is SVGIG in the germline V gene (reference sequence). This CDR3 is CAWTGAWRGAFF. The CDR3 coding sequence is TGTGCCTGGACCGGGGCATGGAGAGGTGCTTTCTTT. Looking up the rest from reference TRBV30 and TRBJ1-1 gives the full variable domain: SQTIHQWPATLVQPVGSPLSLECTVEGTSNPNLYWYRQAAGRGLQLLFYSVGIGQISSEVPQNLSASRPQDRQFILSSKKLLLSDSGFYLCAWTGAWRGAFFGQGTRLTVV.